What follows are 23 T cell receptor beta chains derived from one specimen sequenced in a study of T cells in Graves' hyperthyroidism and ophthalmopathy. Amplification targeted TCR beta CDR3 regions from RNA transcripts. With the HTBI primer set, the TCR CDR3 went through a first round of RT-PCR. TCRdb re-called the multiplex PCR reads through MiXCR, storing one row per CDR3 protein. In the table there are around 300,000 distinct CDR3 sequences, approximately 13% of which are singletons. Sequenced sample: blood. The receptors were sampled from a woman between 25 and 40 years old with Graves' hyperthyroidism.

In this sample, this clonotype turned up a few times. The V call is TRBV11-2, the J call TRBJ1-2; TRBD1 might be the D (5 bases). Looked up from germline, CDR1 is SGHAT and CDR2 is FQNNGV. Trimming removed 5 bases at V and 8 bases at J, with 21 bases between. CDR3 length equals 15 residues. The CDR3 nucleotides are TGTGCCAGCAGCCCCAATAAAGACAGATCTACGGGCTACACCTTC. It yields the protein CASSPNKDRSTGYTF.

This clonotype has only a few counts. The chain joins TRBV19 to TRBJ2-1, with TRBD2 identical over 9 bases. Losses at the gene ends were 6 bases for V and 7 bases for J; bases not matched to a gene: 10. Germline CDR1 and CDR2: LNHDA and SQIVND (reference sequence). This CDR3 spans 15 amino acids. The CDR3 spells CASRTTSGPPNEQFF. The DNA for the CDR3 is TGTGCCAGTAGGACTACTAGCGGGCCCCCGAATGAGCAGTTCTTC.

This clonotype was recorded at least ten times. The chain uses TRBV11-3 and TRBJ2-2; no reliable D call. Germline CDR1 SGHNT, CDR2 YENEEA. Trimming left V 5 bases short and J 3 bases short, with 4 bases between. The CDR3 spans 12 residues. The CDR3 loop reads CASSPYTGELFF. CDR3 DNA sequence: TGTGCCAGCAGCCCATACACCGGGGAGCTGTTTTTT. The full variable domain, with the rest looked up from reference TRBV11-3 and TRBJ2-2, is EAGVVQSPRYKIIEKKQPVAFWCNPISGHNTLYWYLQNLGQGPELLIRYENEEAVDDSQLPKDRFSAERLKGVDSTLKIQPAELGDSAVYLCASSPYTGELFFGEGSRLTVL.

This clonotype was observed many times. The chain carries TRBV28 and TRBJ2-7; 10 nucleotides align to TRBD1. Germline V gives CDR1 MDHEN, CDR2 SYDVKM. This CDR3 spans 17 amino acids. The ends lost 5 bases at V and 6 bases at J; junction bases unmatched: 16. CDR3 protein: CASSQDHTGTGVFEQYF. CDR3 DNA sequence: TGTGCCAGCAGTCAGGATCATACCGGGACAGGGGTTTTCGAGCAGTACTTC.

This rearrangement joins TRBV30 to TRBJ1-2; D gene uncertain. The CDR3 contains 13 residues. Deletions cut 1 base from V and 0 bases from J, with 6 bases between. CDR1 GTSNPN and CDR2 SVGIG come from the germline V gene (reference sequence). CDR3 protein: CAWSASANYGYTF. CDR3 DNA sequence: TGTGCCTGGAGTGCGTCAGCTAACTATGGCTACACCTTC.

This clonotype was recorded many times. The chain uses TRBV11-2 and TRBJ2-5; D gene ambiguous. V lost 0 bases to trimming and J lost 4 bases, with 12 bases between them. Per germline, CDR1 SGHAT and CDR2 FQNNGV. The CDR3 runs 15 residues. The CDR3 reads CASSLDLASRETQYF. Here the CDR3 DNA reads TGTGCCAGCAGCTTAGATCTTGCGAGTAGAGAGACCCAGTACTTC.

This clonotype was detected ten times or more. The V call is TRBV28, the J call TRBJ1-4; 10 bases agree with TRBD1. J lost 4 bases, V lost 5 bases, and 4 bases had no gene match. The CDR3 consists of 15 residues. Germline assignment: CDR1 MDHEN and CDR2 SYDVKM. The CDR3 DNA sequence: TGTGCCAGCAGTGACCGGGACAGGGGTAATGAAAAACTGTTTTTT. This translates into CASSDRDRGNEKLFF.

This chain joins TRBV20-1 and TRBJ2-1; TRBD2 agrees at 13 bases. The junction had 10 bases not matched to a gene; V was cut back by 6 bases and J by 8 bases. The CDR3 is 15 amino acids. Germline V gene lookup returns CDR1 DFQATT and CDR2 SNEGSKA (reference sequence). The CDR3 spells CSAPGLAGSVDEQFF. The DNA for the CDR3 is TGCAGTGCGCCGGGACTAGCGGGATCGGTGGATGAGCAGTTCTTC.

Only one count was recorded for this clonotype. This sequence joins TRBV2 and TRBJ2-1, with 7 bases fitting TRBD1. The CDR3 consists of 16 residues. Looked up from germline, CDR1 is SNHLY and CDR2 is FYNNEI. With 4 bases clipped from V and 10 bases from J, the junction kept 16 bases outside the gene matches. The CDR3 coding sequence is TGTGCCAGCAGTGTCCACGACAGGGTACATTTAGAAGAGCAGTTCTTC. Protein sequence: CASSVHDRVHLEEQFF.

This clonotype has a count of ten or more. The chain couples TRBV30 to TRBJ1-5; unclear D gene. Germline loops: CDR1 GTSNPN, CDR2 SVGIG (reference sequence). The CDR3 is 13 amino acids. Trimming cost V 1 base and J 6 bases, with 10 bases left between them. This CDR3 is CAWSGGEGQPQHF. The CDR3 nucleotides read TGTGCCTGGAGTGGCGGGGAGGGTCAGCCCCAGCATTTT.

The chain uses TRBV29-1 and TRBJ2-1, with TRBD2 matching 11 bases. CDR3 length equals 14 residues. Germline CDR1 SQVTM, CDR2 ANQGSEA. The trim removed 5 bases at V and 6 bases at J, leaving 6 bases unmatched. In nucleotides, the CDR3 is TGCAGCGTTCAGGGACTAGCGGATATCAATGAGCAGTTCTTC. Translating it yields CSVQGLADINEQFF.

This clonotype was counted ten times or more. CDR3: CSARDWTSGTYEQYF. CDR3 nucleotide sequence: TGCAGTGCTAGAGATTGGACTAGCGGGACCTACGAGCAGTACTTC. The chain employs TRBV20-1 and TRBJ2-7; 12 bases agree with TRBD2. This CDR3 has 15 amino acids. V lost 0 bases, J lost 2 bases, and 2 bases stayed unmatched. The V gene's germline CDR1 is DFQATT and CDR2 SNEGSKA (reference sequence).

This clonotype has at least ten counts. V usage is TRBV12-3 or TRBV12-4 and J usage is TRBJ1-4; 7 nucleotides match TRBD1. The V segment lost 2 bases and the J segment 6 bases; nucleotides outside the gene matches: 3. This CDR3 comprises 14 residues. In DNA, the CDR3 is TGTGCCAGCAGTTTAAGGCAGGGGGATGAAAAACTGTTTTTT. Its translation: CASSLRQGDEKLFF.

The table lists this clonotype with many counts. This rearrangement joins TRBV28 to TRBJ1-2; no firm D call. The CDR3 sequence is 10 residues long. Germline CDR1 and CDR2: MDHEN and SYDVKM. Trimming removed 8 bases from V and 6 bases from J, with 7 bases in between. This chain's CDR3 is CASLGDGYTF. The CDR3 bases are TGTGCCAGCCTGGGAGATGGCTACACCTTC.

The chain couples TRBV18 to TRBJ2-2, with a possible D match to TRBD2 (5 bases). This CDR3 has 15 amino acids. Germline CDR1 reads KGHSH; CDR2 reads LQKENI. Trimming pared 8 bases from V and 1 base from J, leaving 14 bases between. CDR3 DNA sequence: TGTGCCAGCCCTCGGGATGGAAGGAACACCGGGGAGCTGTTTTTT. Its translation is CASPRDGRNTGELFF.

V and J are TRBV28 and TRBJ2-4, with D unclear. The length of the CDR3 is 15 residues. V was shortened by 5 bases and J by 6 bases, with 17 bases between the two germline ends. Germline CDR1 MDHEN, CDR2 SYDVKM. The CDR3, as DNA: TGTGCCAGCAGTCATACCTGGCCGATGTTAAACATTCAGTACTTC. It is translated as CASSHTWPMLNIQYF.

This clonotype has at least ten counts. The gene calls are TRBV6-2 or TRBV6-3 and TRBJ2-3, with TRBD2 identical over 7 bases. The CDR3 has 15 residues. The germline CDR1 and CDR2 sequences are MNHEY and SVGEGT. The V and J ends lost 0 bases and 4 bases, in that order; junction bases with no gene match: 4. CDR3 in DNA: TGTGCCAGCAGTTACTCGAATGGACTAGCAGATACGCAGTATTTT. Translation: CASSYSNGLADTQYF.

The chain links TRBV5-4 to TRBJ2-1, with D possibly matching TRBD1 (6 bases). CDR1 SGHNT and CDR2 YYREEE come from the germline V gene (reference sequence). The CDR3 extends over 15 amino acids. Trimming removed 0 bases from V and 4 bases from J, with 11 bases in between. CDR3 DNA sequence: TGTGCCAGCAGCTTGGGGGACAAATGGTACAATGAGCAGTTCTTC. This translates into CASSLGDKWYNEQFF.

This clonotype was seen a handful of times. This chain connects TRBV7-9 to TRBJ1-1; D not certain. The V end was cut by 7 bases, the J end by 0 bases, with 15 bases between. Germline V gene sequence: CDR1 SEHNR, CDR2 FQNEAQ (reference sequence). This CDR3 contains 15 residues. The CDR3 bases are TGTGCCAGCATCCGAGAGGGCGGGATGAACACTGAAGCTTTCTTT. This encodes CASIREGGMNTEAFF.

This clonotype was observed a handful of times. The CDR3 sequence is CASSLGRGPYEQYF. CDR3 sequence (DNA): TGCGCCAGCAGCCTTGGCAGGGGTCCCTACGAGCAGTACTTC. The rearrangement uses TRBV5-1 and TRBJ2-7; D might be TRBD1 (6 bases). CDR1 and CDR2 from the germline V gene are SGHRS and YFSETQ. The CDR3 runs to 14 residues. V dropped 4 bases and J dropped 2 bases, with 13 bases sitting between them.

The sample holds many counts of this clonotype. The chain is built from TRBV28 and TRBJ1-4; tentative D call: TRBD1 (5 bases). V gave up 5 bases and J gave up 5 bases, with 15 bases separating them. Germline V lookup: CDR1 MDHEN, CDR2 SYDVKM. This CDR3 is built from 15 residues. The CDR3 spells CASSETGGGNEKLFF. The CDR3 DNA reads TGTGCCAGCAGTGAAACAGGAGGAGGAAATGAAAAACTGTTTTTT.

This clonotype has only a few counts. The V and J genes are TRBV7-9 and TRBJ1-4; D is possibly TRBD1 (5 bases). The CDR3 sequence is 17 residues long. Trimming removed 3 bases at V and 0 bases at J, with 14 bases between. Germline V CDR1 and CDR2: SEHNR, FQNEAQ (reference sequence). CDR3 nucleotides: TGTGCCAGCAGCTTGGTACGGGACTTTTCAACTAATGAAAAACTGTTTTTT. Its translation is CASSLVRDFSTNEKLFF.

Many counts were recorded for this clonotype. The chain carries TRBV20-1 and TRBJ2-7, with 13 positions matching TRBD2. V dropped 1 base and J dropped 2; count of bases not matched to a gene: 5. This CDR3 contains 16 residues. From germline, CDR1 is DFQATT and CDR2 SNEGSKA (reference sequence). DNA for the CDR3: TGCAGTGCTAGAGCCACTAGCGGGAGGGCCGCCTACGAGCAGTACTTC. It translates to CSARATSGRAAYEQYF.